This TCR beta chain was sequenced for a study of immune heterogeneity within non-small cell lung tumors. V was shortened by 2 bases and J by 4 bases, with 12 bases between the two germline ends. Germline-derived CDR1 and CDR2 are DFQATT and SNEGSKA (reference sequence). The CDR3 runs 13 residues. This clonotype ranks as large. Its antigen is as yet unknown. Broader study findings: Dominant CDR3 beta clonotypes repeated across a patient's tumor loci, while different loci held unique high-frequency clones.

TCR beta CDR3 amplification used multiplex PCR with 32 V and 13 J primers. MiXCR, run by TCRdb on the multiplex PCR reads, gives a single entry per CDR3 protein. Altogether about 2,000 distinct CDR3 sequences are present, 20% to 25% being singletons, with the ten largest covering 8.9%. Per sample, around 0.65 ug of bulk tumor genomic DNA was the template used. Far-apart biopsies, several per primary tumor, were taken during surgery. Curative surgery was undertaken by patients, who had untreated, newly diagnosed non-small cell lung cancer. The chain couples TRBV20-1 to TRBJ2-7; possibly TRBD1 for D (7 bases). The receptor was derived from a woman between 45 and 60 years old with non-small cell lung cancer. Sequenced material: lung tumor tissue. The chain's CDR3 is CSARSTGRYEQYF. The CDR3 DNA reads as TGCAGTGCTAGATCGACAGGGAGGTACGAGCAGTACTTC.